The clone carrying this T cell receptor beta chain was detected only once. Antigen unknown. Then a second PCR, running roughly 7 to 11 cycles, was carried out with a sample-barcoded 5' primer and a J-beta primer mix. The authors tagged each cDNA molecule using a template-switch adaptor with 12 random nucleotides. Each of the samples gave a minimum of 3 million paired-end reads that contained CDR3. TCRdb reanalysed the 5' RACE reads using MiXCR and keeps one entry per CDR3 protein. The table lists about 1.5 million distinct CDR3 sequences, approximately 39% of them singletons. The entry originates in a study of blood T cells in healthy people across ages. Overall study findings and caveats: A roughly linear age-dependent decrease characterized TCR beta diversity per million T cells.

Per the germline V gene, CDR1 is LGHNA and CDR2 is YSLEER. The CDR3 totals 15 residues. V lost 4 bases and J lost 4, with 14 bases in between. The chain uses TRBV4-3 and TRBJ2-1, with D possibly TRBD1 on 6 matching bases. The specimen was blood. This receptor was identified in a woman between 18 and 29 years old in good health. The CDR3 region is CASSLDQGMYNEQFF. Written as DNA, the CDR3 is TGCGCCAGCAGCCTGGACCAGGGGATGTACAATGAGCAGTTCTTC.